The source of this T cell receptor beta chain is a study of T cell changes during pregnancy in multiple sclerosis. V was cut by 4 bases and J by 5 bases, with 8 bases left in between. Germline CDR1 reads SGHAT; CDR2 reads FQNNGV. This CDR3 contains 12 residues. Using immunoSEQ multiplex PCR, the repertoire was profiled, and TCRdb retains in-frame clones only, with some absent. The table lists some 60,000 clones, over 85% of them singletons. The sequence was collected from a female donor in good health, enrolled as a control in a pregnancy study. The source was peripheral blood, collected in the first trimester of pregnancy. V and J are TRBV11-2 and TRBJ2-5, with unresolved D. The CDR3 DNA reads TGTGCCAGCAGCTCAAACCGGGAGACCCAGTACTTC. Encoded protein: CASSSNRETQYF.